This is a list of T cell receptor beta chains from one sample in a study of OX40 agonist ivuxolimab in advanced cancers. The method was immunoSEQ multiplex PCR; TCRdb's version includes in-frame clones alone and lacks a portion of them. The profile shows 95,000 to 150,000 clones, just over 90% of them singletons. The sample in question was CD4+ or CD8+ T cells sorted from blood, obtained in a trial of the OX40 agonist ivuxolimab. The receptor source for this set is an adult with an advanced solid tumor such as melanoma, head and neck, liver or kidney cancer. CDR3s include the opening cysteine and the closing phenylalanine or tryptophan. D genes are given only for firm matches. Some rows mark clone size as missing; the rest say once, few, many or name a class of expanded clone.

TRBD1	TRBJ2-7	TRBV6-5	NA	TGTGCCAGCAGTTACTCGAACAGGGGCGAGCAGTACTTC	CASSYSNRGEQYF
TRBD1	TRBJ1-5	TRBV6-5	NA	TGTGCCAGCAGTTACCGCAGGGGGCAAAATCAGCCCCAGCATTTT	CASSYRRGQNQPQHF
NA	TRBJ2-7	TRBV18	NA	TGTGCCAGCTCACCGGGACTTTCGAGCTCCTACGAGCAGTACTTC	CASSPGLSSSYEQYF
NA	TRBJ2-2	TRBV18	NA	TGTGCCAGCTCACCCGACAGTATCCAAGGGGAGCTGTTTTTT	CASSPDSIQGELFF
TRBD2	TRBJ2-1	TRBV10-1	once	TGCGCCAGCAGTGAGTCGATTGCTAGCGGGGATGAGCAGTTCTTC	CASSESIASGDEQFF
NA	TRBJ1-1	TRBV28	NA	TGTGCCAGCAGTTCCCTCTTAGGCAGCGCTATTATGAACACTGAAGCTTTCTTT	CASSSLLGSAIMNTEAFF
TRBD1	TRBJ2-1	TRBV19	NA	TGTGCCAGTAGTCCTCCAGACAGGGACCACAATGAGCAGTTCTTC	CASSPPDRDHNEQFF
TRBD1	TRBJ2-2	TRBV11-2	NA	TGTGCCAGCAGCACCGGACAGGGGGCCCCAACCGGGGAGCTGTTTTTT	CASSTGQGAPTGELFF
NA	TRBJ1-2	TRBV6-5	NA	TGTGCCACCATCGAAGGGGGTGGGTATGGCTACACCTTC	CATIEGGGYGYTF
NA	TRBJ2-1	TRBV7-9	once	TGTGCCAGCAGCTGGGGCGGGGATTACAATGAGCAGTTCTTC	CASSWGGDYNEQFF